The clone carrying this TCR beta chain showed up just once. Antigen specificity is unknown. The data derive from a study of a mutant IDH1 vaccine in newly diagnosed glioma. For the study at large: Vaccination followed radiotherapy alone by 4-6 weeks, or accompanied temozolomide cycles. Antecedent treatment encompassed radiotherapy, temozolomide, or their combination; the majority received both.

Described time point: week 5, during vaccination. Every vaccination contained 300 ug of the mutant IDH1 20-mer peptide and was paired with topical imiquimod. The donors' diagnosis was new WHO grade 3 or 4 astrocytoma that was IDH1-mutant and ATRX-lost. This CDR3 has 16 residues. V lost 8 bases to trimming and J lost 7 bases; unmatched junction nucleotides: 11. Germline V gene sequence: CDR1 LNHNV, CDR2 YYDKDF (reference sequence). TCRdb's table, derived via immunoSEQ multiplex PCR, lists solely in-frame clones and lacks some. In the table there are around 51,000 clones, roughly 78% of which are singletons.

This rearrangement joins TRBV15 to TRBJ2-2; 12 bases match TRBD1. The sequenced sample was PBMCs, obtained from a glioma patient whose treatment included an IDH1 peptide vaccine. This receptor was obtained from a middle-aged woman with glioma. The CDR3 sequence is CATGPPGTGGNGELFF. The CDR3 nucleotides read TGTGCCACCGGTCCCCCCGGGACAGGGGGCAACGGGGAGCTGTTTTTT.